The 32 T cell receptor beta chains presented below share a single source sample, sequenced in a study of graft-versus-host responses after intestinal transplantation. Only in-frame clones appear in the TCRdb table, and some are missing; sequencing was by immunoSEQ multiplex PCR. This sample carries 45,000 to 65,000 clones, 90% to 95% of them seen once, and the ten largest clones take roughly 0.4%. No antigens are known for them. Sequenced material: unstimulated CD4+ T cells sorted from spleen or lymph node cells, taken before transplant. These receptors all stem from a human donor who was the organ donor for an intestinal transplant.

The chain couples TRBV7-2 to TRBJ2-1, with D perhaps matching TRBD1 or TRBD2 (5 bases each). Trimming cost V 2 bases and J 4 bases, with 9 bases left between them. The length of the CDR3 is 14 residues. CDR1 and CDR2 from the germline V gene are SGHTA and FQGNSA. Written as DNA, the CDR3 is TGTGCCAGCAGCTTAACGGGACCATACAATGAGCAGTTCTTC. Its protein is CASSLTGPYNEQFF.

The J gene is TRBJ1-1, the V gene TRBV19, with D tentatively TRBD1 (5 bases). CDR1 and CDR2 from the germline V gene are LNHDA and SQIVND (reference sequence). The CDR3 consists of 18 residues. The V and J ends lost 1 base and 0 bases respectively, with 18 bases between them. DNA for the CDR3: TGTGCCAGTAGTATAGGGGGGAAAGTAGGAGTTATGAACACTGAAGCTTTCTTT. Translated, it gives CASSIGGKVGVMNTEAFF.

The chain employs TRBV5-8 and TRBJ1-5, with a tentative D call TRBD1 (5 bases). The CDR3 loop spans 14 amino acids. The germline V gene encodes CDR1 SGHTS and CDR2 YDEGEE. Trimming stripped 4 bases from V and 4 bases from J, with 12 bases between. CDR3 sequence: CASSEPQGNQPQHF. The CDR3 region has the DNA TGTGCCAGCAGCGAACCCCAGGGAAATCAGCCCCAGCATTTT.

The chain has TRBV18 and TRBJ1-2; D call uncertain. Trimming took 2 bases from V and 5 from J, leaving 3 bases between them. CDR1 is KGHSH, CDR2 LQKENI, per germline. The CDR3 covers 11 residues. For the CDR3, the DNA is TGTGCCAGCTCACCAGGGTATGGCTACACCTTC. This sequence encodes CASSPGYGYTF. Full variable domain (missing parts from reference TRBV18 and TRBJ1-2): NAGVMQNPRHLVRRRGQEARLRCSPMKGHSHVYWYRQLPEEGLKFMVYLQKENIIDESGMPKERFSAEFPKEGPSILRIQQVVRGDSAAYFCASSPGYGYTFGSGTRLTVV.

The chain joins TRBV7-2 to TRBJ2-3; 12 positions agree with TRBD2. CDR3 size: 19 residues. V was clipped by 4 bases and J by 1 base; unmatched bases: 12. In germline, CDR1 is SGHTA, CDR2 FQGNSA. In nucleotides, the CDR3 is TGTGCCAGCAGCTCTCGGCCCCCACTAGCGGGGGGCCGCACAGATACGCAGTATTTT. Translating gives CASSSRPPLAGGRTDTQYF.

The chain is built from TRBV5-4 and TRBJ2-5; D might be TRBD2 (5 bases). This CDR3 has 14 amino acids. Germline CDR1 SGHNT, CDR2 YYREEE (reference sequence). V gave up 0 bases and J gave up 5 bases, with 11 bases separating them. The CDR3 nucleotides read TGTGCCAGCAGCTTGGGGGGAGCGGAGGAGACCCAGTACTTC. Protein product: CASSLGGAEETQYF.

This clone has just a few counts. V and J are TRBV7-9 and TRBJ2-2; D call uncertain. Per the germline V gene, CDR1 is SEHNR and CDR2 is FQNEAQ (reference sequence). V shed 5 bases and J shed 4 bases, with 11 bases lying between them. This CDR3 region has 14 residues. For the CDR3, the DNA is TGTGCCAGCAGCCGGCTAGTAGGCACCGGGGAGCTGTTTTTT. It specifies CASSRLVGTGELFF.

V gene TRBV6-5 combines with J gene TRBJ1-1, with TRBD1 matching over 7 bases. Unmatched junction bases numbered 6, after V lost 6 bases and J lost 5 bases. The CDR3 has 13 amino acids. Germline CDR1 and CDR2: MNHEY and SVGAGI. CDR3 region: CASRGGERTEAFF. In DNA, the CDR3 is TGTGCCAGCAGAGGGGGCGAGAGGACTGAAGCTTTCTTT.

The chain joins TRBV7-9 to TRBJ1-6; D might be TRBD1 (6 bases). Germline assignment: CDR1 SEHNR and CDR2 FQNEAQ (reference sequence). V was clipped by 7 bases and J by 0 bases, with 19 bases between them. This CDR3 comprises 18 residues. CDR3 sequence (DNA): TGTGCCAGCACCGGCGGGCAGGGGATAACCTCCTATAATTCACCCCTCCACTTT. Translation gives CASTGGQGITSYNSPLHF.

The chain is built from TRBV7-9 and TRBJ2-7, with TRBD2 matching 7 bases. V was clipped by 6 bases and J by 2 bases; unmatched bases: 7. This CDR3 has 14 amino acids. Germline CDR1 SEHNR, CDR2 FQNEAQ (reference sequence). CDR3 nucleotide sequence: TGTGCCAGCAGACAGAGCGGGACCACCTACGAGCAGTACTTC. This gives the protein CASRQSGTTYEQYF.

The V and J genes are TRBV5-1 and TRBJ2-5; 12 positions match TRBD2. The CDR3 consists of 20 residues. The V and J ends lost 0 bases and 1 base, in that order; junction bases with no gene match: 13. Germline-derived CDR1 and CDR2 are SGHRS and YFSETQ. The chain's CDR3 is CASSLALEAPTSGGQETQYF. The CDR3 DNA follows: TGCGCCAGCAGCTTGGCTCTAGAGGCCCCGACTAGCGGGGGCCAAGAGACCCAGTACTTC.

The chain combines TRBV21-1 with TRBJ2-3; the table calls TRBD1, which could not be checked here. TRBV21-1 has pseudogene status. The CDR3 is made up of 16 amino acids. CDR3 sequence: CASSKAQRTPTDTQYF. The CDR3 nucleotides are TGTGCCAGCAGCAAAGCGCAGAGGACACCGACAGATACGCAGTATTTT.

V gene TRBV5-8 combines with J gene TRBJ2-1, with D maybe TRBD1 (5 bases). The CDR3 has 15 residues. The germline V gene has CDR1 SGHTS and CDR2 YDEGEE. V lost 0 bases and J lost 4, with 11 bases in between. The CDR3, as DNA: TGTGCCAGCAGCTTGGGACAGAATCTTTACAATGAGCAGTTCTTC. Its protein is CASSLGQNLYNEQFF. The entire variable domain, with the rest obtained from reference TRBV5-8 and TRBJ2-1, is as follows: EAGVTQSPTHLIKTRGQQATLRCSPISGHTSVYWYQQALGLGLQFLLWYDEGEERNRGNFPPRFSGRQFPNYSSELNVNALELEDSALYLCASSLGQNLYNEQFFGPGTRLTVL.

The chain joins TRBV19 to TRBJ2-5; weak D call: TRBD2 (5 bases). The germline CDR1 and CDR2 sequences are LNHDA and SQIVND (reference sequence). The V end lost 3 bases, the J end lost 4 bases, and 24 bases lay between the germline ends. The CDR3 totals 18 residues. The CDR3 sequence is CASSINIGVELEGETQYF. The CDR3 DNA reads as TGTGCCAGTAGTATCAATATCGGGGTTGAATTAGAGGGAGAGACCCAGTACTTC.

The V and J genes are TRBV6-5 and TRBJ2-1, with a weak D call TRBD2 (5 bases). CDR1 and CDR2 from the germline V gene are MNHEY and SVGAGI. V dropped 5 bases and J dropped 5 bases, with 7 bases sitting between them. The length of the CDR3 is 12 residues. The CDR3 region has the DNA TGTGCCAGCAGTCGGGGAAACAATGAGCAGTTCTTC. Its protein product is CASSRGNNEQFF.

This rearrangement joins TRBV9 to TRBJ2-7; D not certain. The CDR3 length is 13 residues. Germline assignment: CDR1 SGDLS and CDR2 YYNGEE. The germline V and J ends were trimmed by 0 bases and 3 bases, with 7 bases remaining between them. The CDR3 is CASSVGPGYEQYF. The DNA of the CDR3 is TGTGCCAGCAGCGTAGGTCCAGGCTACGAGCAGTACTTC.

This clone is a singleton in its sample. The rearrangement uses TRBV5-1 and TRBJ2-2; 8 positions agree with TRBD2. Germline V gives CDR1 SGHRS, CDR2 YFSETQ. The CDR3 contains 14 residues. Trimming at V came to 4 bases and at J to 4 bases, leaving 3 bases not matched to a gene. The CDR3 protein is CASSLLAGTGELFF. The CDR3 DNA follows: TGCGCCAGCAGCCTGCTAGCGGGCACCGGGGAGCTGTTTTTT.

V usage is TRBV6-6 and J usage is TRBJ1-3; D unresolved. CDR1 and CDR2 from the germline V gene are MNHNY and SVGAGI (reference sequence). CDR3 size: 14 residues. The V end lost 7 bases, the J end lost 0 bases, and 10 bases lay between the germline ends. CDR3 bases: TGTGCCAGCACCCGGTTCAGCTCTGGAAACACCATATATTTT. Its protein is CASTRFSSGNTIYF.

The chain carries TRBV27 and TRBJ1-2, with 9 nucleotides matching TRBD1. CDR3 size: 16 residues. V shed 6 bases and J 0 bases; nucleotides not matched to a gene: 8. Germline values: CDR1 MNHEY, CDR2 SMNVEV (reference sequence). The CDR3 DNA sequence: TGTGCCAGCAGCCGACTTGGGACAGGGTCTAACTATGGCTACACCTTC. It specifies CASSRLGTGSNYGYTF.

This rearrangement joins TRBV15 to TRBJ2-1; D is unclear. The CDR3 is 12 residues long. Germline lookup yields CDR1 LNHNV and CDR2 YYDKDF (reference sequence). V was shortened by 3 bases and J by 4 bases, with 4 bases between the two germline ends. The CDR3: CATSSDYNEQFF. The CDR3 nucleotides are TGTGCCACCAGCAGCGATTACAATGAGCAGTTCTTC. The variable domain in full, completed from reference TRBV15 and TRBJ2-1, reads DAMVIQNPRYQVTQFGKPVTLSCSQTLNHNVMYWYQQKSSQAPKLLFHYYDKDFNNEADTPDNFQSRRPNTSFCFLDIRSPGLGDTAMYLCATSSDYNEQFFGPGTRLTVL.

As regards this clone: One junction end does not reproduce the germline sequence, and a read error may be involved. The chain couples TRBV5-1 to TRBJ2-5; TRBD2 agrees at 7 bases. This CDR3 spans 15 amino acids. CDR1 is SGHRS, CDR2 YFSETQ, per germline. The CDR3 bases are TGCGCCAGCAGTCAAACTTTAGCGGGTGGAGAGGCCCAGTACTTC. This translates into CASSQTLAGGEAQYF.

This chain uses TRBV6-1 with TRBJ2-7; no clear D. The CDR3 extends over 14 amino acids. Per the germline V gene, CDR1 is MNHNS and CDR2 is SASEGT. V shed 1 base and J shed 2 bases, with 9 bases lying between them. The chain's CDR3 is CASSEVWQTYEQYF. CDR3 bases: TGTGCCAGCAGTGAAGTGTGGCAGACCTACGAGCAGTACTTC.

The V and J genes are TRBV2 and TRBJ1-1, with D possibly being TRBD1 (5 bases). CDR3 size: 14 residues. CDR1 is SNHLY, CDR2 FYNNEI, per germline. Between the trimmed V and J ends, which lost 6 bases and 3 bases, there was a span of 14 bases. The chain's CDR3 is CASSREMTDTEAFF. Written as DNA, the CDR3 is TGTGCCAGCAGCCGCGAAATGACAGACACTGAAGCTTTCTTT.

The V gene is TRBV2, the J gene TRBJ2-1; 7 positions agree with TRBD1. The V gene end was trimmed by 7 bases and the J gene end by 3 bases; junction bases not matched to a gene: 6. Germline loops: CDR1 SNHLY, CDR2 FYNNEI. The CDR3 has 14 residues. The CDR3 is CASIVGQNYNEQFF. The CDR3 DNA reads TGTGCCAGCATCGTGGGACAGAACTACAATGAGCAGTTCTTC.

This clone has only one observation. This sample also contains other DNA sequences that code for the same CDR3. The chain has TRBV7-9 and TRBJ1-2; D remains ambiguous. Germline CDR1 and CDR2: SEHNR and FQNEAQ (reference sequence). The CDR3 has 13 residues. The ends were cut back, 1 base at V and 2 bases at J, with 5 bases in the middle. CDR3 nucleotide sequence: TGTGCCAGCAGCTTAGGTCAGAACTATGGCTACACCTTC. This sequence encodes CASSLGQNYGYTF.

This chain uses TRBV5-1 with TRBJ2-3; 12 bases fit TRBD2. Trimming at V came to 0 bases and at J to 2 bases, leaving 1 base not matched to a gene. In germline, CDR1 is SGHRS, CDR2 YFSETQ. The CDR3 is 16 amino acids. DNA of the CDR3: TGCGCCAGCAGCTTGGGACTAGCGGGGGACACAGATACGCAGTATTTT. It encodes CASSLGLAGDTDTQYF.

CDR3 amino acids: CASSYSGRSTDTQYF. The CDR3 DNA is TGTGCCAGCAGTTACTCTGGCCGGAGCACAGATACGCAGTATTTT. The chain uses TRBV6-5 and TRBJ2-3; D remains ambiguous. The V gene's germline CDR1 is MNHEY and CDR2 SVGAGI. V was clipped by 0 bases and J by 0 bases, with 7 bases between them. CDR3 length equals 15 residues.

This chain connects TRBV7-2 to TRBJ2-1, with 14 bases lining up with TRBD2. The germline CDR1 and CDR2 sequences are SGHTA and FQGNSA. Trimming at V came to 1 base and at J to 8 bases, leaving 4 bases not matched to a gene. The CDR3 runs 16 residues. This CDR3 reads CASSLGLAGGPYEQFF. The CDR3 nucleotides read TGTGCCAGCAGCTTAGGACTAGCGGGGGGGCCTTATGAGCAGTTCTTC.

The chain is built from TRBV27 and TRBJ2-3; D assignment may be TRBD1 or TRBD2 (5 bases each). Per germline, CDR1 MNHEY and CDR2 SMNVEV (reference sequence). Trimming left V 3 bases short and J 2 bases short, with 9 bases between. The CDR3 spans 14 residues. The CDR3 DNA is TGTGCCAGCAGTTTGTGGGACCCCACAGATACGCAGTATTTT. Protein: CASSLWDPTDTQYF.

V is TRBV4-2 and J is TRBJ1-2, with TRBD1 matching over 12 bases. The length of the CDR3 is 15 residues. The germline V gene encodes CDR1 LGHNA and CDR2 YNFKEQ. V shed 3 bases and J 8 bases; nucleotides not matched to a gene: 7. The CDR3 is CASSQESGTGGGYTF. The CDR3, as DNA: TGTGCCAGCAGCCAGGAGTCCGGGACAGGGGGCGGCTACACCTTC.

The chain has TRBV9 and TRBJ2-7; D gene uncertain. Germline-derived CDR1 and CDR2 are SGDLS and YYNGEE. The V end lost 0 bases, the J end lost 2 bases, and 12 bases lay between the germline ends. There are 15 residues in the CDR3. As DNA, the CDR3 is TGTGCCAGCAGCGTAGCCGGCAGCATACCCTACGAGCAGTACTTC. Its translation: CASSVAGSIPYEQYF.

This clone appeared a few times. V and J are TRBV7-8 and TRBJ1-5; 7 positions agree with TRBD1. The CDR3 runs to 13 residues. The trim removed 5 bases at V and 6 bases at J, leaving 4 bases unmatched. Germline V lookup: CDR1 SGHVS, CDR2 FQNEAQ. Here the CDR3 DNA reads TGTGCCAGCAGCCCCCGACAGGGTCAGCCCCAGCATTTT. Protein product: CASSPRQGQPQHF. Combining the CDR3 with reference TRBV7-8 and TRBJ1-5 gives the whole variable domain GAGVSQSPRYKVAKRGQDVALRCDPISGHVSLFWYQQALGQGPEFLTYFQNEAQLDKSGLPSDRFFAERPEGSVSTLKIQRTQQEDSAVYLCASSPRQGQPQHFGDGTRLSIL.